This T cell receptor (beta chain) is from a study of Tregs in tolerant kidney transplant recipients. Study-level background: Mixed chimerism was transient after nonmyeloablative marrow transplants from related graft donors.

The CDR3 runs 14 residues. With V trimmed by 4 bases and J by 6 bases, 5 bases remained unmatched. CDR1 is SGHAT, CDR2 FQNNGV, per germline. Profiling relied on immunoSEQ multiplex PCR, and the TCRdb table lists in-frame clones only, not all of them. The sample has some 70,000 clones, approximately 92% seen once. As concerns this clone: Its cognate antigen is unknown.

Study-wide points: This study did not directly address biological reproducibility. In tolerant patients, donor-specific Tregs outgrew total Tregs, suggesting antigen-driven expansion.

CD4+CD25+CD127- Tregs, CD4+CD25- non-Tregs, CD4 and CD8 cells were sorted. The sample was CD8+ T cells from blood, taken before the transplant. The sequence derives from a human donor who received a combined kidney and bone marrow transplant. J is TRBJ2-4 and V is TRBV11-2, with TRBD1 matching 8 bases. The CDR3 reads CASSSRDRINIQYF. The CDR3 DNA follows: TGTGCCAGCAGCTCTCGGGACAGGATAAACATTCAGTACTTC.